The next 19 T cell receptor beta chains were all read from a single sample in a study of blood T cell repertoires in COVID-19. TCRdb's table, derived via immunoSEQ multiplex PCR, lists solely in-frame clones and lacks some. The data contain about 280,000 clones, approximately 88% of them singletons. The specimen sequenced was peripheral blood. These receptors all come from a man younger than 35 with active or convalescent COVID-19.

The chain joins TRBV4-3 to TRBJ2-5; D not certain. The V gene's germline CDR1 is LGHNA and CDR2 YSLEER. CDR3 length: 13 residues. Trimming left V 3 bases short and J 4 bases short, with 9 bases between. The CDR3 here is CASSQAVTETQYF. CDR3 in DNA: TGCGCCAGCAGCCAGGCTGTTACAGAGACCCAGTACTTC.

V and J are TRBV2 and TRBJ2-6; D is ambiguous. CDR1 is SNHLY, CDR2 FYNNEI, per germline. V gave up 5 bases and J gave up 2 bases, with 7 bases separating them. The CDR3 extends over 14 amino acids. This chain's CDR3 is CASSITPGANVLTF. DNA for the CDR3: TGTGCCAGCAGTATCACTCCTGGGGCCAACGTCCTGACTTTC.

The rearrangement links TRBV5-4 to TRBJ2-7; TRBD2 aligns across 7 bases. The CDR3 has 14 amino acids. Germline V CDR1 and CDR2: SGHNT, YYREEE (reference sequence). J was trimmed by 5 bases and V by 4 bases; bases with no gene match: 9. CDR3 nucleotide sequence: TGTGCCAGCAGCCATGGAGCGGGGCTCGACGAGCAGTACTTC. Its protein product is CASSHGAGLDEQYF.

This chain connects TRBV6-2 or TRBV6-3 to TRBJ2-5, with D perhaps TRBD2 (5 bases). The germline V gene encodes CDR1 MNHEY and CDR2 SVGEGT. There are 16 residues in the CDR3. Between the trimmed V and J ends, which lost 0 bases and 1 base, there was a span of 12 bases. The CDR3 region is CASSYSLLATQETQYF. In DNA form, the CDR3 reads TGTGCCAGCAGTTACTCGTTATTAGCGACCCAAGAGACCCAGTACTTC.

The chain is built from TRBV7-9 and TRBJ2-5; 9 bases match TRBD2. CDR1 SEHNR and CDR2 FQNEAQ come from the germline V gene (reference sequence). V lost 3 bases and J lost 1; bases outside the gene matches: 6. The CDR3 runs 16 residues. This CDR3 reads CASSLGSGGLQETQYF. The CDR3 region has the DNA TGTGCCAGCAGCTTGGGTAGCGGGGGCCTCCAAGAGACCCAGTACTTC. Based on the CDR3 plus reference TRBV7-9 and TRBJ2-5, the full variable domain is DTGVSQNPRHKITKRGQNVTFRCDPISEHNRLYWYRQTLGQGPEFLTYFQNEAQLEKSRLLSDRFSAERPKGSFSTLEIQRTEQGDSAMYLCASSLGSGGLQETQYFGPGTRLLVL.

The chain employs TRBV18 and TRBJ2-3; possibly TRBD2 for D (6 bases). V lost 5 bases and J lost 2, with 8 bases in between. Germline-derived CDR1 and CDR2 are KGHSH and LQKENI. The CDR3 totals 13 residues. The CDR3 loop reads CASSVDYTDTQYF. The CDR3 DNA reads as TGTGCCAGCTCAGTGGACTACACAGATACGCAGTATTTT.

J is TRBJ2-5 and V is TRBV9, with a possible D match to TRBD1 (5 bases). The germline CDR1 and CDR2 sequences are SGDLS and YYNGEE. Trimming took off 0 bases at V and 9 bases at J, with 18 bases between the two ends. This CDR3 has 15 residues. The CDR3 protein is CASSVAGSPVSPQYF. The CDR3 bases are TGTGCCAGCAGCGTAGCAGGGTCCCCCGTTTCGCCCCAGTACTTC.

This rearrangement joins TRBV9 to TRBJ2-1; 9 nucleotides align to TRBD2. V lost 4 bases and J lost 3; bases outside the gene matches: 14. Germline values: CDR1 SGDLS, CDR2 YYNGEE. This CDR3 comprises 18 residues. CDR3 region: CASSNPGLAGMNYNEQFF. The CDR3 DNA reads TGTGCCAGCAGCAACCCGGGACTAGCAGGGATGAACTACAATGAGCAGTTCTTC.

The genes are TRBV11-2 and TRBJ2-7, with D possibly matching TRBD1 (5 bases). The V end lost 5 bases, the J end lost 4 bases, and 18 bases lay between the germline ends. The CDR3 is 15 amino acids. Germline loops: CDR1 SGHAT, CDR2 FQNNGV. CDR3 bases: TGTGCCAGCAGCCAAACGGACACGGCCTATTACGAGCAGTACTTC. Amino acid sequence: CASSQTDTAYYEQYF.

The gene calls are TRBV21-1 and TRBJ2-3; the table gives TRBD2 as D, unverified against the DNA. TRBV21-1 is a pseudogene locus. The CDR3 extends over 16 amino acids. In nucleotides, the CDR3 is TGTGCCAGCAGCAACGGGACTAGCGATAGCACAGATACGCAGTATTTT. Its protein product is CASSNGTSDSTDTQYF.

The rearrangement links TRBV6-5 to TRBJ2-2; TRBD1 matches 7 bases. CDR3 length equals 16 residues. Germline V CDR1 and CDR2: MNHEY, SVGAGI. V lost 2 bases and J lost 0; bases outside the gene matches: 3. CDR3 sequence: CASSYGTGANTGELFF. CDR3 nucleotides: TGTGCCAGCAGTTACGGCACAGGGGCGAACACCGGGGAGCTGTTTTTT.

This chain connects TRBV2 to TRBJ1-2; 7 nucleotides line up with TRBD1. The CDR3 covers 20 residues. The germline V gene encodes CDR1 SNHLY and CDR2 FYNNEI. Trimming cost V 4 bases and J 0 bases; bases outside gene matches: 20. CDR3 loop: CASSVLPSSEDRIANYGYTF. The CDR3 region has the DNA TGTGCCAGCAGTGTGCTACCCAGCTCTGAGGACAGGATTGCTAACTATGGCTACACCTTC.

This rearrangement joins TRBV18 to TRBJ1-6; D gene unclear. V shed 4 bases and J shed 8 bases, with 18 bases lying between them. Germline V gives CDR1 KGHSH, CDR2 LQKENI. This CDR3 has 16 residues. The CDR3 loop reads CASSRIGSAPYSPLHF. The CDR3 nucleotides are TGTGCCAGCTCACGCATCGGGTCAGCTCCCTATTCACCCCTCCACTTT.

CDR3 loop: CASSPQRADTQYF. Written as DNA, the CDR3 is TGTGCCAGCAGCCCACAGCGGGCAGATACGCAGTATTTT. The gene calls are TRBV3-1 (or the pseudogene TRBV3-2) and TRBJ2-3, with D perhaps TRBD2 (6 bases). The CDR3 covers 13 residues. With 4 bases removed from V and 4 bases from J, the gap between germline ends came to 9 bases. Per the germline V gene, CDR1 is LGHDT and CDR2 is YNNKEL (reference sequence).

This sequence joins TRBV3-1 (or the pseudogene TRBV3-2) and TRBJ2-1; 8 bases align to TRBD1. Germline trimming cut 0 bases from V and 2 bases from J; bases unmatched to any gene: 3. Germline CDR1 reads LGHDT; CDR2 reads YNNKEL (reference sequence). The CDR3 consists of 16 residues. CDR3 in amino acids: CASSQDWTGPYNEQFF. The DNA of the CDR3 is TGTGCCAGCAGCCAAGATTGGACAGGGCCCTACAATGAGCAGTTCTTC.

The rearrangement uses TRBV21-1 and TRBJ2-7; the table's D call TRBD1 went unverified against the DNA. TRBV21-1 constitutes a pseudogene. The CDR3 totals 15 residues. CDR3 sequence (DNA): TGTGCCAGCAGCAAAGGTAGGGGCAGGTCCTACGAGCAGTACTTC. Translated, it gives CASSKGRGRSYEQYF.

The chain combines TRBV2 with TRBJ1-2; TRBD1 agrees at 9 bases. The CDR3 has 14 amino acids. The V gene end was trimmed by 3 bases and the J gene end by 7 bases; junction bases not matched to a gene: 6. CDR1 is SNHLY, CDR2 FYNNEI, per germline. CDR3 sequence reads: CASSELGTGSGYTF. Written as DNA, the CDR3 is TGTGCCAGCAGTGAGCTTGGGACAGGGAGTGGCTACACCTTC.

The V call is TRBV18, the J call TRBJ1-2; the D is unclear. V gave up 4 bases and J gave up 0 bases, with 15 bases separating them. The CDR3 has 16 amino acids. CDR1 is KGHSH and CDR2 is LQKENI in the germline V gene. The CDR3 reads CASSQQREPTNYGYTF. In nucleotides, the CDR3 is TGTGCCAGCTCACAACAGAGGGAACCCACTAACTATGGCTACACCTTC.

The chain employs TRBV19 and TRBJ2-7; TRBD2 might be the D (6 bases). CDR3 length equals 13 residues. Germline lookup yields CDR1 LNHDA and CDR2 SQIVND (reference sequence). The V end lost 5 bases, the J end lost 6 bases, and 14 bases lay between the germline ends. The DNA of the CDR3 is TGTGCCAGTAGTCAGAGGGCGGGGTTCGAGCAGTACTTC. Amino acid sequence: CASSQRAGFEQYF. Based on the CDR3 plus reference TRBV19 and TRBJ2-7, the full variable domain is DGGITQSPKYLFRKEGQNVTLSCEQNLNHDAMYWYRQDPGQGLRLIYYSQIVNDFQKGDIAEGYSVSREKKESFPLTVTSAQKNPTAFYLCASSQRAGFEQYFGPGTRLTVT.